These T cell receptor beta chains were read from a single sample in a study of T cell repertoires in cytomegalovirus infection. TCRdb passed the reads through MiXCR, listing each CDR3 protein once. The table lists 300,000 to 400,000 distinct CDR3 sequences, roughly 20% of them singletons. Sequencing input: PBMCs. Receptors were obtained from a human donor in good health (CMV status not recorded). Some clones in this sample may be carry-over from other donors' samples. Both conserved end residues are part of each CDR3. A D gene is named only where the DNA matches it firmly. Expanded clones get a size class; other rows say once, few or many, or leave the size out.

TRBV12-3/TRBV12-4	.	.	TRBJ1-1	CASSLGTYEAFF	TGTGCCAGCAGTTTGGGGACCTATGAAGCTTTCTTT
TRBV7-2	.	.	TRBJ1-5	CASSLVVGGNQPQHF	TGTGCCAGCAGCTTAGTAGTGGGTGGCAATCAGCCCCAGCATTTT
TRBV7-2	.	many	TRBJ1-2	CASSTTRGYGYTF	TGTGCCAGCAGCACTACCCGGGGGTATGGCTACACCTTC
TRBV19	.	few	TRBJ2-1	CASSIGLVGNEQFF	TGTGCCAGTAGTATTGGGCTGGTGGGCAATGAGCAGTTCTTC
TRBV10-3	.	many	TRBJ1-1	CAISEPGGSNTEAFF	TGTGCCATCAGTGAGCCAGGTGGATCGAACACTGAAGCTTTCTTT
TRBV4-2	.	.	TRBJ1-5	CASRDLDNNQPQHF	TGTGCCAGTAGGGACCTCGACAACAATCAGCCCCAGCATTTT
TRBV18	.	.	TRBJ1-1	CATTDGNTEAFF	TGTGCCACCACGGACGGGAACACTGAAGCTTTCTTT
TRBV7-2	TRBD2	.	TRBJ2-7	CASSLRPTSYLGYEQYF	TGTGCCAGCAGCTTACGGCCGACTAGCTATTTGGGCTACGAGCAGTACTTC
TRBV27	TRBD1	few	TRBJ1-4	CASSPRTGTLEKLFF	TGTGCCAGCAGTCCCCGGACAGGGACCCTCGAAAAACTGTTTTTT
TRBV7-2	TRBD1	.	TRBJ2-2	CASSALQGSGELFF	TGTGCCAGCAGCGCGTTACAGGGGTCCGGGGAGCTGTTTTTT
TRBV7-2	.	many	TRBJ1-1	CASSLERGRGTEAFF	TGTGCCAGCAGCTTAGAACGGGGAAGAGGGACTGAAGCTTTCTTT
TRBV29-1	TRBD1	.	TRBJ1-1	CSGLTGVITFF	TGCAGCGGGTTGACAGGGGTTATAACTTTCTTT
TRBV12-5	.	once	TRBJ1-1	CASGKDVNTEAFF	TGTGCTAGTGGCAAAGACGTGAACACTGAAGCTTTCTTT
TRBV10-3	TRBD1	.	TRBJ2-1	CAISDSHRGRVYNEQFF	TGTGCCATCAGTGATTCACACAGGGGGCGCGTTTACAATGAGCAGTTCTTC
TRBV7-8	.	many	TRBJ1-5	CASSLGRRPNQPQHF	TGTGCCAGCAGCTTAGGTCGTCGGCCAAATCAGCCCCAGCATTTT
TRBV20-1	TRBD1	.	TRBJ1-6	CSARVVTGKASPLHF	TGCAGTGCTAGAGTTGTGACAGGGAAGGCTTCACCCCTCCACTTT
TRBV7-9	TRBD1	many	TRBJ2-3	CASSIWDSIADTQYF	TGTGCCAGCAGCATCTGGGACAGCATCGCGGATACGCAGTATTTT
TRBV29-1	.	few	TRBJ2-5	CSVAPQRAQETQYF	TGCAGCGTTGCCCCCCAGCGGGCCCAAGAGACCCAGTACTTC
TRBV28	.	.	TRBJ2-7	CASSLVASREQYF	TGTGCCAGCAGTTTAGTTGCCTCACGCGAGCAGTACTTC
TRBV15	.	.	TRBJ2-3	CATSRDRQAVHTDTQYF	TGTGCCACCAGCAGAGACCGTCAGGCCGTCCACACAGATACGCAGTATTTT
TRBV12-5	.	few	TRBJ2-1	CASGLSAVGDEQFF	TGTGCTAGTGGTTTGTCGGCGGTGGGTGATGAGCAGTTCTTC
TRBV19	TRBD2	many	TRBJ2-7	CASSPVNSGNRYEQYF	TGTGCCAGTAGTCCAGTGAATAGCGGGAACCGATACGAGCAGTACTTC
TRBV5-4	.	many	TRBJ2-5	CASSPGTRQETQYF	TGTGCCAGCAGCCCCGGGACTCGTCAAGAGACCCAGTACTTC
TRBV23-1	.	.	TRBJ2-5	CASSHRLFTAGTKPDQETQYF	TGCGCCAGCAGTCACCGTTTATTCACGGCGGGTACGAAGCCAGACCAAGAGACCCAGTACTTC
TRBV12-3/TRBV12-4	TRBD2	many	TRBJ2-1	CASSPGRSGGAYEQFF	TGTGCCAGCAGTCCGGGTAGAAGCGGGGGGGCGTATGAGCAGTTCTTC
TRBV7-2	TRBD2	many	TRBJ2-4	CASSFFSGRGENIQYF	TGTGCCAGCAGCTTCTTTAGCGGGAGAGGGGAAAACATTCAGTACTTC
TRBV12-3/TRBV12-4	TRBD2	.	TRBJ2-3	CASSPWTSGDPITDTQYF	TGTGCCAGCAGTCCCTGGACTAGCGGGGACCCCATCACAGATACGCAGTATTTT
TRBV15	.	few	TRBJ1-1	CATSGDLRNTEAFF	TGTGCCACCAGCGGCGATTTGAGGAACACTGAAGCTTTCTTT
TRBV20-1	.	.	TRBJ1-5	CSARREAGQPQHF	TGCAGTGCTAGAAGGGAGGCGGGTCAGCCCCAGCATTTT
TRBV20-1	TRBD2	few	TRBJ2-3	CSAMLAGASDTQYF	TGCAGTGCTATGCTAGCGGGGGCCTCTGATACGCAGTATTTT
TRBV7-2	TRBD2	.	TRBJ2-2	CASSPLLAGASGTGELFF	TGTGCCAGCAGCCCATTACTAGCGGGGGCGTCTGGCACCGGGGAGCTGTTTTTT
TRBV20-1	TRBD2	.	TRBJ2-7	CSATGLAGGRSSYEQYF	TGCAGTGCTACAGGACTAGCGGGGGGTAGAAGCTCCTACGAGCAGTACTTC
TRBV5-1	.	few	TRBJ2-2	CASSPTIIGELFF	TGCGCCAGCAGCCCTACTATCATCGGGGAGCTGTTTTTT
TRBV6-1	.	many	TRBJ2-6	CASSYGGPGANVLTF	TGTGCCAGCAGCTATGGCGGGCCTGGGGCCAACGTCCTGACTTTC
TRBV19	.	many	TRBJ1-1	CASSIDRTVNTEAFF	TGTGCCAGTAGTATAGATCGGACAGTTAACACTGAAGCTTTCTTT
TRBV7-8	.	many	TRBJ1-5	CASSLDRPGNQPQHF	TGTGCCAGCAGCTTAGATAGACCAGGCAATCAGCCCCAGCATTTT
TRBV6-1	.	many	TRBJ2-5	CASNGPGETQYF	TGTGCCAGCAACGGTCCGGGAGAGACCCAGTACTTC
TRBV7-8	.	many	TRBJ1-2	CASSLFRSNYGYTF	TGTGCCAGCAGCTTATTCCGGTCTAACTATGGCTACACCTTC
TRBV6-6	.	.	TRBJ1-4	CASSYRGVGEKLFF	TGTGCCAGCAGTTACCGGGGAGTGGGTGAAAAACTGTTTTTT
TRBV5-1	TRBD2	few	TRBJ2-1	CASSVGLAGARNEQFF	TGCGCCAGCAGCGTGGGACTAGCGGGAGCTCGGAATGAGCAGTTCTTC
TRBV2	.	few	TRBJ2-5	CASSEPNQETQYF	TGTGCCAGCAGTGAACCCAACCAAGAGACCCAGTACTTC
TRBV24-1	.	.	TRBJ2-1	CATSPGGYNEQFF	TGTGCCACCAGTCCCGGAGGCTACAATGAGCAGTTCTTC
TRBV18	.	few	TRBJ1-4	CASSPSGTEEKLFF	TGTGCCAGCTCGCCCTCCGGGACGGAAGAAAAACTGTTTTTT
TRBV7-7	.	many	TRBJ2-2	CASSKIESVTGELFF	TGTGCCAGCAGCAAGATAGAATCTGTCACCGGGGAGCTGTTTTTT
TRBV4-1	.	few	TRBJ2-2	CASSQVPGGFAGELFF	TGCGCCAGCAGCCAAGTTCCGGGGGGCTTCGCCGGGGAGCTGTTTTTT
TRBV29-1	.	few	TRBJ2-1	CSAPRSGSYNEQFF	TGCAGCGCCCCCCGGAGTGGGTCCTACAATGAGCAGTTCTTC
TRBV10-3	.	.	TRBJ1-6	CAISESQDSPLHF	TGTGCCATCAGTGAGTCTCAGGATTCACCCCTCCACTTT
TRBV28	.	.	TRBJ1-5	CASSLVEREDQPQHF	TGTGCCAGCAGTTTGGTAGAAAGAGAGGATCAGCCCCAGCATTTT
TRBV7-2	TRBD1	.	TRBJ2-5	CASSLLQGEEYF	TGTGCCAGCAGCTTACTCCAGGGGGAAGAGTACTTC
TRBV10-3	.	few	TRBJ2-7	CAISESRGHFQDYEQYF	TGTGCCATCAGTGAGTCCCGGGGACACTTCCAAGACTACGAGCAGTACTTC
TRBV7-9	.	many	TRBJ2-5	CASSSNKETQYF	TGTGCCAGCAGTTCCAACAAAGAGACCCAGTACTTC
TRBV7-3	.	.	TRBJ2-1	CASSFSYPYNEQFF	TGTGCCAGCAGCTTCAGCTACCCCTACAATGAGCAGTTCTTC
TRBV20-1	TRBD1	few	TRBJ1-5	CSARRPGQDNQPQHF	TGCAGTGCTAGACGCCCGGGACAGGACAATCAGCCCCAGCATTTT
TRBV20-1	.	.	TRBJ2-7	CSAGSTSFLYEQYF	TGCAGTGCTGGAAGTACTAGTTTCCTTTACGAGCAGTACTTC
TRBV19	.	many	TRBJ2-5	CASSDFGAGQETQYF	TGTGCCAGTAGTGACTTCGGAGCTGGCCAAGAGACCCAGTACTTC
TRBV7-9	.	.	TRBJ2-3	CASSPSGRMKDTQYF	TGTGCCAGCAGTCCCTCAGGGAGGATGAAAGATACGCAGTATTTT
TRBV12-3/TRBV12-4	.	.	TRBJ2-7	CASSGRRATYEQYF	TGTGCCAGCAGTGGACGGAGGGCAACCTACGAGCAGTACTTC
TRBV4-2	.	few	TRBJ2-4	CASSQRQGGNIQYF	TGTGCCAGCAGCCAGCGACAGGGAGGAAACATTCAGTACTTC
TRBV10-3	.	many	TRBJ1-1	CAISESGDTEAFF	TGTGCCATCAGTGAGTCAGGAGACACTGAAGCTTTCTTT
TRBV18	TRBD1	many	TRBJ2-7	CASSPSRDRVTYEQYF	TGTGCCAGCTCACCAAGCAGGGACAGGGTGACCTACGAGCAGTACTTC